These 20 T cell receptor beta chains came from one sample sequenced in a study of cytomegalovirus exposure and HLA in healthy donors (dated by TCRdb to about 2017). Libraries were built with the immunoSEQ multiplex PCR assay. A mixture of 60 forward primers for TCR Vbeta segments and 13 reverse primers for TCR Jbeta segments was used in the multiplex PCR. Here the immuneACCESS table is served through TCRdb, limited to in-frame sequences with V and J called. Missing clones are a known gap in these copies; in checked studies unresolved V genes cover under half, and the rest lacks a known reason. The sample yields under 130,000 clones; 70% to 80% were counted once. Roughly 2.6% of the sample is held by the ten biggest clonotypes. The sequenced sample consisted of PBMCs. These receptor sequences come from a man aged 50-60 years in good health and CMV-seropositive.

The chain carries TRBV7-9 and TRBJ2-3; D remains ambiguous. CDR1 is SEHNR, CDR2 FQNEAQ, per germline (reference sequence). There are 15 residues in the CDR3. Trimming removed 1 base from V and 3 bases from J, with 11 bases in between. The CDR3 region is CASSLDSSQTDTQYF. DNA for the CDR3: TGTGCCAGCAGCTTAGACAGTTCTCAGACAGATACGCAGTATTTT.

The chain uses TRBV9 and TRBJ2-6; D uncertain. This CDR3 contains 14 residues. Germline V CDR1 and CDR2: SGDLS, YYNGEE. V was cut by 1 base and J by 0 bases, with 2 bases left in between. The CDR3 DNA reads as TGTGCCAGCAGCGTACTCTCTGGGGCCAACGTCCTGACTTTC. This sequence encodes CASSVLSGANVLTF. The whole variable domain, remainder taken from reference TRBV9 and TRBJ2-6, is DSGVTQTPKHLITATGQRVTLRCSPRSGDLSVYWYQQSLDQGLQFLIQYYNGEERAKGNILERFSAQQFPDLHSELNLSSLELGDSALYFCASSVLSGANVLTFGAGSRLTVL.

V usage is TRBV7-9 and J usage is TRBJ2-7; a weak D match, TRBD2 (5 bases). The CDR3 runs 13 residues. Trimming took 4 bases from V and 3 from J, leaving 10 bases between them. Germline V gives CDR1 SEHNR, CDR2 FQNEAQ (reference sequence). CDR3 nucleotides: TGTGCCAGCAGCTCCGGGGTTGGCTACGAGCAGTACTTC. This encodes CASSSGVGYEQYF. Looking up the rest from reference TRBV7-9 and TRBJ2-7 gives the full variable domain: DTGVSQNPRHKITKRGQNVTFRCDPISEHNRLYWYRQTLGQGPEFLTYFQNEAQLEKSRLLSDRFSAERPKGSFSTLEIQRTEQGDSAMYLCASSSGVGYEQYFGPGTRLTVT.

The chain combines TRBV6-1 with TRBJ2-1; a possible D gene is TRBD2 (6 bases). The germline V gene has CDR1 MNHNS and CDR2 SASEGT. The V and J ends lost 5 bases and 0 bases respectively, with 11 bases between them. The CDR3 extends over 15 amino acids. CDR3 sequence reads: CASSRLDSSYNEQFF. The CDR3 nucleotides are TGTGCCAGCAGTCGACTAGATAGCTCCTACAATGAGCAGTTCTTC.

The rearrangement links TRBV4-1 to TRBJ2-5, with D possibly TRBD1 on 5 matching bases. Judging by the DNA end, TRBJ2-7 fits better; the J call may be wrong. This CDR3 has 16 amino acids. Germline V gene sequence: CDR1 MGHRA, CDR2 YSYEKL. CDR3 sequence reads: CASSPLVGAPNYEQYF. The CDR3, as DNA: TGCGCCAGCAGCCCTCTCGTAGGGGCGCCAAACTACGAGCAGTACTTC.

The chain employs TRBV19 and TRBJ1-5, with D hard to call. The CDR3 length is 14 residues. V lost 7 bases to trimming and J lost 0 bases, with 10 bases between them. Germline assignment: CDR1 LNHDA and CDR2 SQIVND (reference sequence). For the CDR3, the DNA is TGTGCCAGTACCTATCCCTATAGCAATCAGCCCCAGCATTTT. Translation: CASTYPYSNQPQHF.

The chain has TRBV9 and TRBJ2-3; perhaps TRBD2 as D (6 bases). Trimming removed 2 bases at V and 0 bases at J, with 10 bases between. This CDR3 has 15 amino acids. Germline V lookup: CDR1 SGDLS, CDR2 YYNGEE. The CDR3 region is CASSVGSPSTDTQYF. DNA for the CDR3: TGTGCCAGCAGCGTCGGGAGCCCCAGCACAGATACGCAGTATTTT.

The chain carries TRBV29-1 and TRBJ2-7; D is perhaps TRBD2 (6 bases). This CDR3 is 12 amino acids long. Germline V gene data show CDR1 as SQVTM and CDR2 as ANQGSEA. Trimming stripped 4 bases from V and 2 bases from J, with 9 bases between. CDR3 amino acids: CSVAEGAYEQYF. CDR3 bases: TGCAGCGTTGCGGAGGGCGCCTACGAGCAGTACTTC.

J is TRBJ2-7 and V is TRBV28; D is possibly TRBD1 (6 bases). Germline assignment: CDR1 MDHEN and CDR2 SYDVKM. Trimming took 8 bases from V and 0 from J, leaving 17 bases between them. The CDR3 has 15 amino acids. The CDR3 region is CASHSIGGPSYEQYF. The CDR3 DNA is TGTGCCAGCCATTCTATAGGGGGTCCCTCCTACGAGCAGTACTTC. The full variable domain, its missing parts supplied by reference TRBV28 and TRBJ2-7, is DVKVTQSSRYLVKRTGEKVFLECVQDMDHENMFWYRQDPGLGLRLIYFSYDVKMKEKGDIPEGYSVSREKKERFSLILESASTNQTSMYLCASHSIGGPSYEQYFGPGTRLTVT.

This chain joins TRBV5-1 and TRBJ2-7, with a possible D match to TRBD2 (6 bases). CDR1 SGHRS and CDR2 YFSETQ come from the germline V gene. The CDR3 covers 14 residues. Trimming left V 3 bases short and J 4 bases short, with 14 bases between. CDR3: CASSWGVSGYEQYF. The CDR3 DNA follows: TGCGCCAGCAGCTGGGGGGTCTCAGGGTACGAGCAGTACTTC.

The genes are TRBV2 and TRBJ2-3, with a tentative D call TRBD2 (6 bases). Trimming took 6 bases from V and 5 from J, leaving 9 bases between them. CDR1 and CDR2 from the germline V gene are SNHLY and FYNNEI. The CDR3 spans 12 residues. The CDR3 DNA reads as TGTGCCAGCAGCGGGACTCAAGATACGCAGTATTTT. This codes for CASSGTQDTQYF.

This chain joins TRBV5-1 and TRBJ1-1; tentatively, D is TRBD1 (5 bases). CDR1 and CDR2 from the germline V gene are SGHRS and YFSETQ. This CDR3 comprises 13 residues. The V and J ends lost 4 bases and 1 base respectively, with 8 bases between them. The CDR3 sequence is CASSGGGNTEAFF. The CDR3 nucleotides are TGCGCCAGCAGCGGGGGGGGGAACACTGAAGCTTTCTTT.

This clone was observed a few times. The chain combines TRBV5-1 with TRBJ2-3, with 7 bases matching TRBD1. Germline assignment: CDR1 SGHRS and CDR2 YFSETQ. Trimming cost V 4 bases and J 3 bases; bases outside gene matches: 2. This CDR3 contains 13 residues. The CDR3 here is CASSVQGTDTQYF. For the CDR3, the DNA is TGCGCCAGCAGCGTACAGGGGACAGATACGCAGTATTTT.

This sequence joins TRBV25-1 and TRBJ1-2, with 9 bases fitting TRBD1. This CDR3 has 15 residues. Germline V gene data show CDR1 as MGHDK and CDR2 as SYGVNS. Trimming cost V 2 bases and J 2 bases; bases outside gene matches: 3. The CDR3 here is CASSERGTGNYGYTF. The CDR3 bases are TGTGCCAGCAGTGAAAGAGGGACAGGGAACTATGGCTACACCTTC.

This clone was seen once. The V gene is TRBV5-1, the J gene TRBJ2-2, with a weak D call TRBD1 (5 bases). Germline V gene data show CDR1 as SGHRS and CDR2 as YFSETQ. CDR3 length: 14 amino acids. Trimming removed 0 bases from V and 6 bases from J, with 9 bases in between. The CDR3 DNA follows: TGCGCCAGCAGCTTGGGACAGCCGGCCGGGGAGCTGTTTTTT. Protein product: CASSLGQPAGELFF.

V gene TRBV7-8 combines with J gene TRBJ2-5; no reliable D call. The CDR3 runs 15 residues. Between the trimmed V and J ends, which lost 4 bases and 4 bases, there was a span of 16 bases. Looked up from germline, CDR1 is SGHVS and CDR2 is FQNEAQ. The CDR3 DNA reads as TGTGCCAGCAGCTCGGAAGTGGGCCTCCGAGAGACCCAGTACTTC. It yields the protein CASSSEVGLRETQYF.

A remark on this clone: One junction end does not reproduce the germline sequence, and a read error may be involved. This specimen includes other DNA sequences encoding the same CDR3. The chain couples TRBV7-2 to TRBJ1-1, with a tentative D call TRBD1 (6 bases). The CDR3 extends over 15 amino acids. CDR1 is SGHTA, CDR2 FQGNSA, per germline. CDR3 DNA: TGTGCCAGCAGCCTCGCCGGGACACAATACACTGAAGCTTTCTTC. Its protein is CASSLAGTQYTEAFF.

The gene calls are TRBV11-2 and TRBJ2-7; D may be TRBD2 (6 bases). This CDR3 has 14 residues. Trimming left V 3 bases short and J 7 bases short, with 16 bases between. The germline V gene has CDR1 SGHAT and CDR2 FQNNGV. Here the CDR3 reads CASSLTRLEREQYF. As DNA, the CDR3 is TGTGCCAGCAGCTTGACCCGACTAGAGCGAGAGCAGTACTTC.

The chain uses TRBV18 and TRBJ2-3; 7 positions agree with TRBD1. Germline CDR1 KGHSH, CDR2 LQKENI. V lost 8 bases, J lost 2 bases, and 10 bases stayed unmatched. The CDR3 has 15 residues. CDR3 sequence: CASKPSGQNTDTQYF. As DNA, the CDR3 is TGTGCCAGCAAACCATCGGGACAGAACACAGATACGCAGTATTTT. Based on the CDR3 plus reference TRBV18 and TRBJ2-3, the full variable domain is NAGVMQNPRHLVRRRGQEARLRCSPMKGHSHVYWYRQLPEEGLKFMVYLQKENIIDESGMPKERFSAEFPKEGPSILRIQQVVRGDSAAYFCASKPSGQNTDTQYFGPGTRLTVL.

This rearrangement joins TRBV7-3 to TRBJ2-1, with 10 bases that match TRBD2. The CDR3 totals 16 residues. The germline V gene has CDR1 SGHTA and CDR2 FQGTGA. V dropped 5 bases and J dropped 10; count of bases not matched to a gene: 14. The CDR3, as DNA: TGTGCCAGCAGCACCTCAGGGAGCGGGGGGGCACGGGAGCAGTTCTTC. Protein sequence: CASSTSGSGGAREQFF.